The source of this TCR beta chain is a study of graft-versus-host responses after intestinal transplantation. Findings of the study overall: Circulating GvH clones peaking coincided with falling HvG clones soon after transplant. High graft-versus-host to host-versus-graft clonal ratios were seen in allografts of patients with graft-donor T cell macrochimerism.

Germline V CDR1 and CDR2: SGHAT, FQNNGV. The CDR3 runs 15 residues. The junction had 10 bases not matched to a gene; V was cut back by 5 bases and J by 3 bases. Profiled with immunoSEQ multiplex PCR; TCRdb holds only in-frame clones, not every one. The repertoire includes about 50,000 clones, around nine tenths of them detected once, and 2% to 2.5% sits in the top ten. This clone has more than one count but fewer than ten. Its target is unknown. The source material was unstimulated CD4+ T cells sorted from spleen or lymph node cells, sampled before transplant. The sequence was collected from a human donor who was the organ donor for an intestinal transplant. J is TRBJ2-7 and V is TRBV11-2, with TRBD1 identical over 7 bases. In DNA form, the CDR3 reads TGTGCCAGCAGCCTGGGGCCCCGGGACAGCTACGAGCAGTACTTC. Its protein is CASSLGPRDSYEQYF.